This T cell receptor beta chain was retrieved from a study of regulatory T cells in long-lasting Graves disease. Regarding time point: persistent/refractory GD, antithyroid drugs over 5 years with positive TRAb. With RNA extracted from PBMCs as input, the TCR library was made. Peripheral blood, at approximately 10 milliliters, went into EDTA tubes. The germline V gene encodes CDR1 LGHNA and CDR2 YNFKEQ. This CDR3 is built from 13 residues. V was trimmed by 0 bases and J by 9 bases, leaving 11 bases between them. Library construction for TCR beta used iRepertoire HTBI primers and Arm-PCR of CDR3 regions. MiXCR, run by TCRdb on the multiplex PCR reads, gives a single entry per CDR3 protein. The data show about 660,000 distinct CDR3 sequences, with approximately 29% seen just once and roughly 40% held by the top ten.

This rearrangement joins TRBV4-2 to TRBJ1-1; TRBD1 might be the D (5 bases). This receptor was taken from a female donor with Graves disease. The sample here was peripheral blood mononuclear cells (PBMCs), taken when the disease was refractory, from a patient treated with antithyroid drugs. CDR3 loop: CASSQDEGPQAFF. CDR3 DNA: TGTGCCAGCAGCCAAGATGAGGGGCCCCAAGCTTTCTTT.